A selection of T cell receptor beta chains follows, all from one sample in a study of cytomegalovirus exposure and HLA in healthy donors. Clones were read by immunoSEQ multiplex PCR, and TCRdb kept only the in-frame ones, dropping some. This table has 180,000 or so clones, approximately 89% appearing once. The material sequenced was PBMCs. Receptors were obtained from a man aged 18-30 years in good health and CMV-seropositive. The conserved cysteine and the conserved F or W are not part of the CDR3 here. A D gene is named only where the DNA matches it firmly. Size is stated for part of the rows, as once, few or many counts, or as a class when the clone is expanded.

J: TRBJ1-4; size: .; V: TRBV4-2; D: .; CDR3: ASCARGGNEKLF
J: TRBJ2-1; size: .; V: TRBV6-5; D: TRBD2; CDR3: ASSYSREGPYNEQF
J: TRBJ2-7; size: .; V: TRBV25-1; D: .; CDR3: ASSELRGGEQY
J: TRBJ2-1; size: .; V: TRBV6-5; D: TRBD2; CDR3: ASRRGVTYNEQF
J: TRBJ2-1; size: .; V: TRBV29-1; D: .; CDR3: SAEFSYNEQF
J: TRBJ2-7; size: .; V: TRBV2; D: .; CDR3: ASAGNEQY
J: TRBJ1-2; size: .; V: TRBV2; D: TRBD1; CDR3: ASSADRLYGYT
J: TRBJ1-1; size: .; V: TRBV15; D: .; CDR3: ATSSGHTEAF
J: TRBJ2-7; size: .; V: TRBV18; D: .; CDR3: ASSPRPGVLDEQY
J: TRBJ2-1; size: .; V: TRBV7-2; D: TRBD1; CDR3: ASSLGDRANEQF
J: TRBJ2-3; size: .; V: TRBV9; D: .; CDR3: ASSPKPTGYGTDTQY
J: TRBJ2-7; size: few; V: TRBV5-4; D: .; CDR3: ASSWDRLVEGQY
J: TRBJ1-2; size: .; V: TRBV7-3; D: TRBD1; CDR3: ASSPGQGGNYGYT
J: TRBJ2-2; size: .; V: TRBV7-2; D: TRBD1; CDR3: ASSDPGQGYTGELF
J: TRBJ2-2; size: .; V: TRBV19; D: .; CDR3: ASSKFFGSVTGELF
J: TRBJ1-1; size: .; V: TRBV10-1; D: TRBD1; CDR3: ASSGVPGQGEGNTEAF